This is a list of T cell receptor beta chains from one sample in a study of blood T cell repertoires in COVID-19. TCRdb keeps only in-frame clones here, not all; method: immunoSEQ multiplex PCR. The repertoire includes roughly 30,000 clones, roughly 78% of them detected once, and under 25% sits in the top ten. Specimen: peripheral blood. Receptors were obtained from a boy under 10 years old with active or convalescent COVID-19. Both conserved end residues are part of each CDR3.

TRBV10-1,CASADPRGDTQYF
TRBV5-6,CASSLGLGTGSYEQYF
TRBV7-2,CASSPLGGDKRAFF
TRBV27,CASSFRAGSGNTIYF
TRBV15,CATSFRGNSPLHF
TRBV19,CASSIGWLGQGAEAFF
TRBV28,CASRRQGFTTEAFF
TRBV4-3,CASSRESSGSIKETQYF
TRBV11-2,CASGGGYEQYF
TRBV9,CASSVEGGGPGTQYF
TRBV3-1/TRBV3-2,CASSPPDSIPTPQHF